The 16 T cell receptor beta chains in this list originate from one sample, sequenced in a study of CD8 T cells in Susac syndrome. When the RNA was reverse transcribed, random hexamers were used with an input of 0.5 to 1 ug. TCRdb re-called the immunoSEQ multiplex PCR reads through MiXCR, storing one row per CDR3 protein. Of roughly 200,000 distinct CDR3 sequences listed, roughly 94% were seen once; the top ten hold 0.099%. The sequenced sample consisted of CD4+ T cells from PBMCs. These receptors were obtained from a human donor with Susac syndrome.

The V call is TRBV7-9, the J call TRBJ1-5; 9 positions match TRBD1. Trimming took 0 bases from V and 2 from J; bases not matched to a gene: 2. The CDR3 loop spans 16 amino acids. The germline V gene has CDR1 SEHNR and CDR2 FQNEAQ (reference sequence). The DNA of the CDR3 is TGTGCCAGCAGCTTAGCGGACAGGGGAGGCAATCAGCCCCAGCATTTT. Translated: CASSLADRGGNQPQHF.

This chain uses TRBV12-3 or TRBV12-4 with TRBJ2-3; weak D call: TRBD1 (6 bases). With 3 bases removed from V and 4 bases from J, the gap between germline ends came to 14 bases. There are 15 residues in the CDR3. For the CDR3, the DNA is TGTGCCAGCAGTTTCAGTATGGGGGCGGCAGATACGCAGTATTTT. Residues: CASSFSMGAADTQYF.

The CDR3 coding sequence is TGTGCCAGCTCACCAATGACTGATTTCTACGAGCAGTACTTC. Translating gives CASSPMTDFYEQYF. The rearrangement uses TRBV18 and TRBJ2-7, with unresolved D. Germline CDR1 and CDR2: KGHSH and LQKENI. The V end lost 2 bases, the J end lost 3 bases, and 11 bases lay between the germline ends. The CDR3 has 14 amino acids.

In DNA, the CDR3 is TGCAGCGTTGATCTTTCAGCAACGAACACTGAAGCTTTCTTT. Its translation: CSVDLSATNTEAFF. This chain joins TRBV29-1 and TRBJ1-1; D gene uncertain. V lost 3 bases to trimming and J lost 1 base, with 12 bases between them. This CDR3 is built from 14 residues. Germline V gene data show CDR1 as SQVTM and CDR2 as ANQGSEA.

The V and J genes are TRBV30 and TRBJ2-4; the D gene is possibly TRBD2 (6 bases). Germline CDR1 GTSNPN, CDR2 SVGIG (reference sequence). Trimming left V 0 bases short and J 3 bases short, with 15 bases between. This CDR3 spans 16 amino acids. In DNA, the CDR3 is TGTGCCTGGAGTGTATCGGGGGTATCGGGCAAAAACATTCAGTACTTC. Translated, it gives CAWSVSGVSGKNIQYF.

CDR3 amino acids: CSIGSLGQGNNEQFF. The CDR3 DNA is TGCAGCATCGGTAGTCTTGGACAGGGGAACAATGAGCAGTTCTTC. This rearrangement joins TRBV29-1 to TRBJ2-1; TRBD1 aligns across 9 bases. The CDR3 totals 15 residues. Per the germline V gene, CDR1 is SQVTM and CDR2 is ANQGSEA. Trimming removed 8 bases from V and 5 bases from J; junction bases left unmatched: 13.

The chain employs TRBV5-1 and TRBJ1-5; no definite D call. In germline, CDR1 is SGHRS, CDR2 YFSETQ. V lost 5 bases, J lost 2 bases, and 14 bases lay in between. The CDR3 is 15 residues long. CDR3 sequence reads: CASRPGIGGNQPQHF. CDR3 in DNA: TGCGCCAGCAGACCGGGAATCGGGGGCAATCAGCCCCAGCATTTT.

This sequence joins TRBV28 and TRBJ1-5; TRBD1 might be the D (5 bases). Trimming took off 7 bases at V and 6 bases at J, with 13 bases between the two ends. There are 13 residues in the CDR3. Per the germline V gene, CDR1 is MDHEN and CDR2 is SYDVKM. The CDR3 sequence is CASTPGGFQPQHF. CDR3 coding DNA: TGTGCCAGCACTCCCGGGGGGTTTCAGCCCCAGCATTTT. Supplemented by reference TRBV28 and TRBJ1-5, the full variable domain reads DVKVTQSSRYLVKRTGEKVFLECVQDMDHENMFWYRQDPGLGLRLIYFSYDVKMKEKGDIPEGYSVSREKKERFSLILESASTNQTSMYLCASTPGGFQPQHFGDGTRLSIL.

This chain's CDR3 is CSASGPGNEQYF. The CDR3, as DNA: TGCAGTGCTTCCGGGCCGGGGAACGAGCAGTACTTC. V is TRBV20-1 and J is TRBJ2-7, with D perhaps matching TRBD2 (5 bases). This CDR3 is 12 amino acids long. Germline CDR1 reads DFQATT; CDR2 reads SNEGSKA (reference sequence). V was trimmed by 5 bases and J by 5 bases, leaving 13 bases between them.

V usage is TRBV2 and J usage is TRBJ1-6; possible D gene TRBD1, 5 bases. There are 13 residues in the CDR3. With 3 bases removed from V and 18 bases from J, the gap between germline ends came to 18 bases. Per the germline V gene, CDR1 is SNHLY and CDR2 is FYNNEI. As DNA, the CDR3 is TGTGCCAGCAGTGACCCCTGGGGGGGGATCCACCACTTT. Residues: CASSDPWGGIHHF.

The DNA of the CDR3 is TGTGCCTGGAGTTGGGTGGTAGCAGCGGCCACCCAGTACTTC. It codes for CAWSWVVAAATQYF. The rearrangement links TRBV30 to TRBJ2-5; tentative D call: TRBD2 (5 bases). The V gene lost 2 bases and the J gene lost 8 bases, with 18 bases spanning the gap. The CDR3 runs to 14 residues. CDR1 GTSNPN and CDR2 SVGIG come from the germline V gene (reference sequence).

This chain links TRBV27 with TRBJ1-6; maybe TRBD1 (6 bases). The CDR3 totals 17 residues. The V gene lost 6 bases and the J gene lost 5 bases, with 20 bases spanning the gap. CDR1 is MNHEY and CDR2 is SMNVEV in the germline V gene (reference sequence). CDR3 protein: CASSPIRGGIDNSPLHF. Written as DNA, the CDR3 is TGTGCCAGCAGCCCCATTCGGGGGGGCATCGATAATTCACCCCTCCACTTT.

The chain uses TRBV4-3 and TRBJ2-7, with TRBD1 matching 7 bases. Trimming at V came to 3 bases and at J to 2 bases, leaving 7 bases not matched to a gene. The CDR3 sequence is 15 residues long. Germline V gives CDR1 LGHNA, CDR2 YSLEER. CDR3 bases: TGCGCCAGCAGCCATGGCCGGGACAGCACCTACGAGCAGTACTTC. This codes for CASSHGRDSTYEQYF.

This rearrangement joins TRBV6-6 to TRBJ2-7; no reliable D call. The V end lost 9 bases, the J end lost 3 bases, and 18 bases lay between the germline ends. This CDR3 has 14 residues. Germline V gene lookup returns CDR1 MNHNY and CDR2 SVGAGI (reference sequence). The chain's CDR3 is CASNTRGQLYEQYF. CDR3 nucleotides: TGTGCCAGTAATACTCGCGGCCAGCTCTACGAGCAGTACTTC.

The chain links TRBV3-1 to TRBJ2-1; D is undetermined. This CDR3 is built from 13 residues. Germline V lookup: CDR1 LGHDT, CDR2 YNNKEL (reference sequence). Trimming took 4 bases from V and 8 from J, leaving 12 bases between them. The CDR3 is CASSPPLWDEQFF. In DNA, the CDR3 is TGTGCCAGCAGCCCCCCCCTATGGGATGAGCAGTTCTTC.

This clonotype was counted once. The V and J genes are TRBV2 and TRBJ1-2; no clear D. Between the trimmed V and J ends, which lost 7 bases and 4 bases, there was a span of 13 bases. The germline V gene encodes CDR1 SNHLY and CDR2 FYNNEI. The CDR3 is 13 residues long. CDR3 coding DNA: TGTGCCAGCAATAGGCCTACTGCCTATGGCTACACCTTC. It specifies CASNRPTAYGYTF.